This T cell receptor (beta chain) was recorded in a study of cytomegalovirus exposure and HLA in healthy donors. The CDR3 has 13 residues. The V gene lost 3 bases and the J gene lost 9 bases, with 14 bases spanning the gap. Germline V lookup: CDR1 MNHEY, CDR2 SVGAGI. PCR amplification relied on 60 Vbeta primers (plus 13 Jbeta primers). The table came from immunoSEQ multiplex PCR; TCRdb's copy has only in-frame clones and leaves some out. Of about 63,000 clones listed, roughly 70% are singletons. The TCR originated in a man aged 50 or older in good health and CMV-seropositive. The source material was PBMCs. This chain links TRBV6-5 with TRBJ2-5; D may be TRBD2 (6 bases). The CDR3 DNA reads TGTGCCAGCAGTTATTACGACGGGGGACCCCAGTACTTC. This sequence encodes CASSYYDGGPQYF.